One sample yielded the 2 T cell receptor beta chains listed below, sequenced in a study of blood T cell repertoires in COVID-19. Assay: immunoSEQ multiplex PCR; the TCRdb copy retains only in-frame clones and omits some. The sample lists 40,000 or so clones, about 85% occurring once. Sample: peripheral blood. The receptor source for this set is an older woman in a cohort sampled during active COVID-19.

The chain recombines TRBV24-1 with TRBJ2-3, with D possibly matching TRBD2 (6 bases). Germline CDR1 and CDR2: KGHDR and SFDVKD. CDR3 length: 15 residues. Between the trimmed V and J ends, which lost 6 bases and 1 base, there was a span of 13 bases. The chain's CDR3 is CATSRRGGGTDTQYF. The CDR3 DNA reads TGTGCCACCAGTCGTCGGGGCGGGGGCACAGATACGCAGTATTTT.

The rearrangement links TRBV30 to TRBJ1-3; tentatively, D is TRBD1 (5 bases). The CDR3 consists of 12 residues. The V gene lost 2 bases and the J gene lost 8 bases, with 10 bases spanning the gap. CDR1 and CDR2 (germline): GTSNPN, SVGIG (reference sequence). CDR3 in amino acids: CAWSTSGYTIYF. The CDR3 coding sequence is TGTGCCTGGAGTACTTCAGGGTACACCATATATTTT.